This T cell receptor beta chain was sequenced during a study of neoadjuvant nivolumab and ipilimumab in lung cancer. Here immunoSEQ multiplex PCR was the method, and the copy in TCRdb shows in-frame clones only, minus some. The sample has fewer than 20,000 clones, approximately 79% seen once. Between the trimmed V and J ends, which lost 3 bases and 0 bases, there was a span of 10 bases. The CDR3 runs to 16 residues. Germline CDR1 reads SGHKS; CDR2 reads YYEKEE (reference sequence). In this sample, this clone turned up once. The TCR originated in an adult with non-small cell lung cancer. The V gene is TRBV5-5, the J gene TRBJ2-6; no clear D. Sample: tumor tissue, taken after neoadjuvant nivolumab, alone or with ipilimumab, at or shortly before surgery. The CDR3 reads CASSSIRSSGANVLTF. The CDR3 coding sequence is TGTGCCAGCAGCTCTATTAGAAGCTCTGGGGCCAACGTCCTGACTTTC.